This T cell receptor (beta chain) stems from a study of cytomegalovirus exposure and HLA in healthy donors. Findings of the study overall: Earlier findings revealed that most TCR beta V segments proved productive either about 90% or about 30% of the time.

About this clone itself: Its target is unknown.

The CDR3 has 12 residues. Germline CDR1 is MDHEN and CDR2 is SYDVKM. Between the trimmed V and J ends, which lost 11 bases and 3 bases, there was a span of 11 bases. The PCR contained 60 Vbeta and 13 Jbeta primers. Sequenced by immunoSEQ multiplex PCR; TCRdb stores in-frame clones only, minus some. The sample has 90,000 to 150,000 clones; over 65% are singletons. In nominal health when sampled, donors likely had unrecorded immune exposures nonetheless. The material sequenced was PBMCs. This TCR derives from a woman aged 25 to 45 in good health and CMV-seropositive. J is TRBJ1-5 and V is TRBV28; possible D gene TRBD1, 6 bases. CDR3 residues: CAATGYNQPQHF. The DNA of the CDR3 is TGTGCCGCCACAGGGTACAATCAGCCCCAGCATTTT.